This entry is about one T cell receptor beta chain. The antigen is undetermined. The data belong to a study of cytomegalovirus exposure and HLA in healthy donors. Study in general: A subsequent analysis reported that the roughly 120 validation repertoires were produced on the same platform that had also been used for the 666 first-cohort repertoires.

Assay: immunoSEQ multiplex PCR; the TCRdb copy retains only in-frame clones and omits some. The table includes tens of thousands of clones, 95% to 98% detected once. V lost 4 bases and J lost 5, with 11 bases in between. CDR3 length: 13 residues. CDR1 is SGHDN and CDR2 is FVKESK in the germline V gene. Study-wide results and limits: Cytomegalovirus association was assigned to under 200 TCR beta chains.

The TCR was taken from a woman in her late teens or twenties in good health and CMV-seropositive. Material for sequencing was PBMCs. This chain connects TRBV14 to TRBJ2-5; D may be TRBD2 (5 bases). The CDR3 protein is CASSPRIAETQYF. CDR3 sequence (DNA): TGTGCCAGCAGCCCACGCATAGCGGAGACCCAGTACTTC.